One T cell receptor beta chain is described in this entry. The PCR used 60 Vbeta and 13 Jbeta primers. Sequencing was performed with immunoSEQ multiplex PCR; in TCRdb, only in-frame clones are kept and a portion is missing. The table includes 150,000 to 200,000 clones, about 78% detected once. The data derive from a study of cytomegalovirus exposure and HLA in healthy donors. This CDR3 is built from 14 residues. J gave up 2 bases and V 6 bases, and 6 bases lay outside the gene matches. Looked up from germline, CDR1 is MNHNY and CDR2 is SVGAGI (reference sequence). This chain joins TRBV6-6 and TRBJ2-5; 7 bases line up with TRBD1. The sample was PBMCs. The TCR was taken from a male donor in good health and CMV-seronegative. CDR3 DNA: TGTGCCAGCAGGGGGACAGAACTACAAGAGACCCAGTACTTC. Amino acids: CASRGTELQETQYF.